This T cell receptor (beta chain) originates from a study of T-cell memory formation after mild COVID-19. Whole-study findings and limits: There were some responding clones in pre-infection memory, which suggested that cross-reactive memory had joined. Contracting CD4+ clones sat mainly in CM and EM; CD8+ in EMRA. Day 15 to 85 contractors were CD4/CD8 balanced; later expanders leaned CD4+.

This clonotype has ten or more counts. The antigen remains unidentified. TCRdb analysed the 5' RACE reads with MiXCR anew, one entry per CDR3 protein. The sample records some 48,000 distinct CDR3 sequences, 25% to 30% being singletons. The sequenced material came from PBMCs or a T cell subset sorted from them (not recorded which). The TCR was taken from a man aged 18 to 35 who had mild COVID-19 (a few samples of this study predate the infection). Cell type and time point are not known.

Here the CDR3 reads CASSYDRGETQYF. The CDR3 bases are TGTGCCAGCAGTTACGACAGGGGGGAGACCCAGTACTTC. V gene TRBV6-5 combines with J gene TRBJ2-5; 9 bases align to TRBD1. The CDR3 extends over 13 amino acids. CDR1 and CDR2 (germline): MNHEY, SVGAGI. Trimming removed 2 bases from V and 5 bases from J; junction bases left unmatched: 0.